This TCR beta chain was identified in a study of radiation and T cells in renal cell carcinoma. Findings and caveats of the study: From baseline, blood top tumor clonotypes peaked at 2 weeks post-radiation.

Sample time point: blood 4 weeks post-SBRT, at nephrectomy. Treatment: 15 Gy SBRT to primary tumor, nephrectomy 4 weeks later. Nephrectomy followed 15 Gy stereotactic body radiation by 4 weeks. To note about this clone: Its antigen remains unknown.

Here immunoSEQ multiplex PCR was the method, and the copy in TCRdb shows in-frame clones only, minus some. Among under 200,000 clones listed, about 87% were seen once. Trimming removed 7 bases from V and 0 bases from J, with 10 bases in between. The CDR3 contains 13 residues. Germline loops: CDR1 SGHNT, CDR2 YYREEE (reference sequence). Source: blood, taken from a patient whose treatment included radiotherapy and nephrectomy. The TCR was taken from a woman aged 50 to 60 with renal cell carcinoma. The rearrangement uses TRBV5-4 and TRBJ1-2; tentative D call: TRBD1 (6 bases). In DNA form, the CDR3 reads TGTGCCAGCCGGGGGCCAGCTAACTATGGCTACACCTTC. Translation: CASRGPANYGYTF.